The clone carrying this T cell receptor beta chain was recorded a few times. The antigen is unknown. The ends were cut back, 5 bases at V and 4 bases at J, with 15 bases in the middle. CDR3 size: 15 residues. Germline CDR1 reads KGHSH; CDR2 reads LQKENI. These data originate in a study of T cells after yellow fever vaccination. General study findings and limits: Contaminants from the bulk population, in the form of abundant clonotypes, could be found in FACS-sorted repertoires.

TCRdb used MiXCR to reprocess the 5' RACE reads, holding one entry per CDR3 protein. The table shows approximately 550,000 distinct CDR3 sequences, with over 15% occurring only once. The chain couples TRBV18 to TRBJ1-5; possible D gene TRBD1, 6 bases. The sequencing here drew on PBMCs, taken 15 days after the yellow fever booster vaccination. The sequence came from a man aged 30 to 39 who received the YFV17D yellow fever vaccine. The CDR3 here is CASSWQGSENQPQHF. The CDR3 DNA reads as TGTGCCAGCTCATGGCAGGGGTCGGAGAATCAGCCCCAGCATTTT.